This entry lists 19 T cell receptor beta chains sequenced from one sample in a study of T cell responses to AZD1222 COVID-19 vaccine. The method was immunoSEQ multiplex PCR; TCRdb's version includes in-frame clones alone and lacks a portion of them. The repertoire holds about 120,000 clones, with 88% as singletons. The sample in question was peripheral blood, obtained on day 0 of AZD1222 vaccination. The receptor set was obtained from an adult in good health.

The J gene is TRBJ2-5, the V gene TRBV29-1; D possibly corresponds to TRBD2 (7 bases). This CDR3 comprises 11 residues. The V end was cut by 6 bases, the J end by 10 bases, with 15 bases between. The germline V gene encodes CDR1 SQVTM and CDR2 ANQGSEA. This CDR3 is CSVPGGGGQYF. The CDR3 nucleotides read TGCAGCGTGCCGGGGGGCGGGGGCCAGTACTTC.

J is TRBJ2-1 and V is TRBV6-2 or TRBV6-3, with 9 bases fitting TRBD1. Trimming cost V 2 bases and J 5 bases; bases outside gene matches: 7. The CDR3 runs 16 residues. CDR1 is MNHEY and CDR2 is SVGEGT in the germline V gene. The CDR3 bases are TGTGCCAGCAGTTACGTAACAGGGGGCGCCGACAATGAGCAGTTCTTC. Protein: CASSYVTGGADNEQFF.

The J gene is TRBJ2-1, the V gene TRBV3-1 (or the pseudogene TRBV3-2), with D tentatively TRBD2 (6 bases). CDR3 size: 14 residues. The germline V and J ends were trimmed by 4 bases and 6 bases, with 13 bases remaining between them. Germline V lookup: CDR1 LGHDT, CDR2 YNNKEL (reference sequence). The CDR3 DNA reads as TGTGCCAGCAGCCCCCACCAGACTAGCAATGAGCAGTTCTTC. Translation gives CASSPHQTSNEQFF.

This chain uses TRBV28 with TRBJ1-1; D remains unclear. This CDR3 is built from 14 residues. Germline values: CDR1 MDHEN, CDR2 SYDVKM. V shed 3 bases and J shed 3 bases, with 11 bases lying between them. The CDR3 reads CASSLSVRDTEAFF. CDR3 nucleotide sequence: TGTGCCAGCAGTTTGTCGGTTCGGGACACTGAAGCTTTCTTT.

The V call is TRBV6-5, the J call TRBJ1-3; D is undetermined. Germline V gives CDR1 MNHEY, CDR2 SVGAGI. The CDR3 contains 15 residues. V was pared by 0 bases and J by 8 bases, with 14 bases between. DNA for the CDR3: TGTGCCAGCAGTTACTCGGGCACGACTGAGCACACCATATATTTT. Translated: CASSYSGTTEHTIYF.

The chain has TRBV6-5 and TRBJ1-1; D is unclear. CDR3 length: 14 residues. Trimming removed 10 bases from V and 1 base from J, with 16 bases in between. Germline assignment: CDR1 MNHEY and CDR2 SVGAGI. In nucleotides, the CDR3 is TGTGCCACTGGACTCCTGGGGTGGAACACTGAAGCTTTCTTT. Translated, it gives CATGLLGWNTEAFF.

The chain links TRBV7-6 to TRBJ2-1; D is possibly TRBD1 or TRBD2 (5 bases each). Between the trimmed V and J ends, which lost 5 bases and 6 bases, there was a span of 20 bases. The CDR3 has 16 amino acids. Germline lookup yields CDR1 SGHVS and CDR2 FNYEAQ. The CDR3 sequence is CASSLNPGTNVNEQFF. The CDR3 DNA is TGTGCCAGCAGCCTAAATCCCGGGACCAACGTCAATGAGCAGTTCTTC.

This clone is a singleton in its sample. The CDR3 is CASSPVDGNNSPLHF. In DNA, the CDR3 is TGCGCCAGCAGCCCGGTGGACGGTAATAATTCACCCCTCCACTTT. This chain uses TRBV5-1 with TRBJ1-6, with D uncertain. V was pared by 4 bases and J by 5 bases, with 13 bases between. The germline gives CDR1 SGHRS, CDR2 YFSETQ. This CDR3 region has 15 residues. The full variable domain, in which reference TRBV5-1 and TRBJ1-6 provide the parts outside the CDR3, is KAGVTQTPRYLIKTRGQQVTLSCSPISGHRSVSWYQQTPGQGLQFLFEYFSETQRNKGNFPGRFSGRQFSNSRSEMNVSTLELGDSALYLCASSPVDGNNSPLHFGNGTRLTVT.

This chain uses TRBV10-3 with TRBJ2-1; either TRBD1 or TRBD2 may fit D (6 bases each). Germline V gene lookup returns CDR1 ENHRY and CDR2 SYGVKD. V lost 4 bases and J 6 bases, leaving 13 bases between the germline ends. CDR3 length equals 14 residues. The CDR3 DNA reads as TGTGCCATCAGTGCCGGGGGCCCTACCAATGAGCAGTTCTTC. Protein: CAISAGGPTNEQFF.

This chain joins TRBV5-1 and TRBJ2-5; possibly TRBD2 for D (6 bases). The germline V gene encodes CDR1 SGHRS and CDR2 YFSETQ. This CDR3 is built from 16 residues. V was cut by 4 bases and J by 4 bases, with 20 bases left in between. The CDR3 region is CASSAAGTGAGETQYF. The CDR3 bases are TGCGCCAGCAGCGCCGCCGGGACTGGGGCGGGAGAGACCCAGTACTTC.

V and J are TRBV18 and TRBJ1-4; TRBD1 aligns across 9 bases. With 2 bases clipped from V and 7 bases from J, the junction kept 5 bases outside the gene matches. The CDR3 covers 15 residues. CDR1 is KGHSH, CDR2 LQKENI, per germline. DNA of the CDR3: TGTGCCAGCTCACCAAGTGGGACAGGGATTGAAAAACTGTTTTTT. Encoded protein: CASSPSGTGIEKLFF.

V gene TRBV28 combines with J gene TRBJ2-6; D not certain. V gave up 2 bases and J gave up 3 bases, with 8 bases separating them. The CDR3 spans 15 residues. Germline V CDR1 and CDR2: MDHEN, SYDVKM. Here the CDR3 reads CASSLSFGGANVLTF. CDR3 sequence (DNA): TGTGCCAGCAGTTTAAGTTTTGGTGGGGCCAACGTCCTGACTTTC.

The rearrangement joins TRBV2 to TRBJ2-1, with TRBD2 matching over 7 bases. V trimming: 7 bases; J trimming: 8 bases; junction bases outside the gene matches: 11. CDR1 and CDR2 from the germline V gene are SNHLY and FYNNEI. The CDR3 is 14 amino acids. CDR3: CASTGRDYGDEQFF. CDR3 coding DNA: TGTGCCAGCACCGGGCGGGACTACGGGGATGAGCAGTTCTTC.

This clone turned up a few times. J is TRBJ1-2 and V is TRBV19; weak D call: TRBD1 (6 bases). V lost 5 bases and J lost 3, with 13 bases in between. This CDR3 is 14 amino acids long. The germline gives CDR1 LNHDA, CDR2 SQIVND (reference sequence). CDR3 residues: CASSPQGPYYGYTF. CDR3 coding DNA: TGTGCCAGTAGTCCACAGGGACCCTACTATGGCTACACCTTC.

The J gene is TRBJ1-6, the V gene TRBV2; TRBD1 matches 9 bases. The germline CDR1 and CDR2 sequences are SNHLY and FYNNEI. This CDR3 region has 14 residues. After removal of 7 bases from V and 7 bases from J, the junction contained 5 bases not matched to a gene. DNA for the CDR3: TGTGCCAGCAATAAGGACAGGGGAAATTCACCCCTCCACTTT. Translation: CASNKDRGNSPLHF.

This clone was detected a few times. The gene calls are TRBV6-2 or TRBV6-3 and TRBJ1-1; no definite D call. Germline loops: CDR1 MNHEY, CDR2 SVGEGT. This CDR3 is built from 13 residues. V was clipped by 3 bases and J by 9 bases, with 14 bases between them. The CDR3 loop reads CASSYASGGQAFF. The CDR3 nucleotides are TGTGCCAGCAGTTATGCATCAGGAGGTCAAGCTTTCTTT.

This sequence joins TRBV14 and TRBJ1-2; tentatively, D is TRBD1 (5 bases). Germline loops: CDR1 SGHDN, CDR2 FVKESK. Trimming took 4 bases from V and 0 from J, leaving 18 bases between them. The CDR3 length is 17 residues. This chain's CDR3 is CASSPPGTRSPNYGYTF. In DNA form, the CDR3 reads TGTGCCAGCAGCCCCCCCGGGACGCGAAGTCCTAACTATGGCTACACCTTC. Filled out from reference TRBV14 and TRBJ1-2, the complete variable domain reads EAGVTQFPSHSVIEKGQTVTLRCDPISGHDNLYWYRRVMGKEIKFLLHFVKESKQDESGMPNNRFLAERTGGTYSTLKVQPAELEDSGVYFCASSPPGTRSPNYGYTFGSGTRLTVV.

This chain connects TRBV29-1 to TRBJ1-2; the D is unclear. The CDR3 contains 13 residues. Germline-derived CDR1 and CDR2 are SQVTM and ANQGSEA. V lost 7 bases to trimming and J lost 0 bases, with 12 bases between them. Here the CDR3 DNA reads TGCAGCGCCTCTGGGCCATCTAACTATGGCTACACCTTC. Its translation is CSASGPSNYGYTF.

This clone appeared a single time. The genes are TRBV11-2 and TRBJ2-7; D perhaps matches TRBD1 (5 bases). CDR1 is SGHAT, CDR2 FQNNGV, per germline. Trimming removed 3 bases at V and 2 bases at J, with 11 bases between. The CDR3 length is 14 residues. The CDR3 reads CASSLERGAYEQYF. The CDR3 DNA reads TGTGCCAGCAGCTTGGAAAGGGGCGCCTACGAGCAGTACTTC.